This TCR beta chain was recovered during a study of T cell responses to AZD1222 COVID-19 vaccine. The study, taken as a whole, reports: Reports indicate that nearly half of spike-specific TCRs are directed at unmutated variant regions. After two AZD1222 doses, spike-specific TCR breadth and depth rose versus day 0. Donor demographics were predominantly white British with a female majority; clonal diversity may be underestimated. Repertoires were sampled only after the peak T cell response.

Turning to this clone: The antigen is undetermined.

Using immunoSEQ multiplex PCR, the repertoire was profiled, and TCRdb retains in-frame clones only, with some absent. Among some 100,000 clones, around 90% were seen once, and the ten largest hold about 5.2%. The V end was cut by 3 bases, the J end by 5 bases, with 4 bases between. The CDR3 runs to 11 residues. The germline V gene encodes CDR1 MNHEY and CDR2 SMNVEV (reference sequence). This clonotype was sampled from an adult in good health. The material was peripheral blood, obtained on day 0 of AZD1222 vaccination. The chain is built from TRBV27 and TRBJ2-5; D ambiguous. The CDR3: CASSFTETQYF. CDR3 sequence (DNA): TGTGCCAGCAGTTTTACGGAGACCCAGTACTTC.